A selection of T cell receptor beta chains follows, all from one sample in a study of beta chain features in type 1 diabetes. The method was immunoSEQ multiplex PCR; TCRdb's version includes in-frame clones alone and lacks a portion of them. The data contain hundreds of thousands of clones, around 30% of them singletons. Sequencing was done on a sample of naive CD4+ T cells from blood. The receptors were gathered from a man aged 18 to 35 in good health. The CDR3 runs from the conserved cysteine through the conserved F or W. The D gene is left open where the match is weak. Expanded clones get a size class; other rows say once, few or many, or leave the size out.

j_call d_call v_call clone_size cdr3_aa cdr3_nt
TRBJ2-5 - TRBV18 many CASSPQETQYF TGTGCCAGCTCACCTCAAGAGACCCAGTACTTC
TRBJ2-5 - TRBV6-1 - CASFARAETQYF TGTGCCAGCTTTGCCAGGGCGGAGACCCAGTACTTC
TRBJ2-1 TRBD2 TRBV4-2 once CASSQELGTSGRNEQFF TGTGCCAGCAGCCAAGAATTGGGGACTAGCGGGAGAAATGAGCAGTTCTTC
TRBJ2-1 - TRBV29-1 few CSVVSLATYNEQFF TGCAGCGTTGTGTCCCTAGCCACGTACAATGAGCAGTTCTTC
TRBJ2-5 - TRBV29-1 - CSAWTLSRLTQYF TGCAGCGCTTGGACTCTGTCCCGCTTGACCCAGTACTTC
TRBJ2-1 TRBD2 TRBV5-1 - CASSTILAGVYNEQFF TGCGCCAGCAGCACAATTCTAGCGGGGGTCTACAATGAGCAGTTCTTC
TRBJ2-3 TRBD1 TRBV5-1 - CASSLSVGTGTDTQYF TGCGCCAGCAGCTTGAGTGTCGGGACAGGCACAGATACGCAGTATTTT
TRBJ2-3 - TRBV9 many CASSVGGTDTQYF TGTGCCAGCAGCGTAGGCGGCACAGATACGCAGTATTTT
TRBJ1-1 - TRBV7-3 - CASSFRVNTEAFF TGTGCCAGCAGCTTTAGAGTGAACACTGAAGCTTTCTTT
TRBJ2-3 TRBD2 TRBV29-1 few CSARGGPDTQYF TGCAGCGCCCGCGGGGGGCCAGATACGCAGTATTTT
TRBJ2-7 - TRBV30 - CAWSVGGSSYEQYF TGTGCCTGGAGTGTAGGGGGGTCCTCCTACGAGCAGTACTTC
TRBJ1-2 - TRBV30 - CAWSDRDGYGYTF TGTGCCTGGAGCGACCGGGACGGCTATGGCTACACCTTC
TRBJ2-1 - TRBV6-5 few CATRGTTRNEQFF TGTGCCACCCGGGGGACAACGAGGAATGAGCAGTTCTTC
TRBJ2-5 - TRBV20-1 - CSARWGETQYF TGCAGTGCTAGATGGGGGGAGACCCAGTACTTC
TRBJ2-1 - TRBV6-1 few CASSGPTGRNEQFF TGTGCCAGCAGTGGCCCGACGGGACGGAATGAGCAGTTCTTC
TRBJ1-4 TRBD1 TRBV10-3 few CAISVDRDEKLFF TGTGCCATCAGTGTGGACAGGGATGAAAAACTGTTTTTT
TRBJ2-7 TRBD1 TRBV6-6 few CASSSAGTGAHEQYF TGTGCCAGCAGTTCCGCCGGGACAGGGGCCCACGAGCAGTACTTC
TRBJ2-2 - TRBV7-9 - CASRDRDRTGELFF TGTGCCAGCAGGGATAGGGATCGCACCGGGGAGCTGTTTTTT
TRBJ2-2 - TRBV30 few CAWSVLDRQGTGELFF TGTGCCTGGAGTGTATTAGATCGCCAGGGCACCGGGGAGCTGTTTTTT
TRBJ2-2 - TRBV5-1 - CASSLEGGGELFF TGCGCCAGCAGCTTGGAAGGAGGCGGGGAGCTGTTTTTT
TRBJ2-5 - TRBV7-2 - CASRSFLVPQETQYF TGTGCCAGCAGGTCCTTTCTAGTCCCTCAAGAGACCCAGTACTTC
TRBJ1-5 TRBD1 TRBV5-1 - CASSLEGQGAQPQHF TGCGCCAGCAGCTTGGAGGGACAGGGGGCTCAGCCCCAGCATTTT
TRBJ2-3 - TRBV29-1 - CSVANSHTDTQYF TGCAGCGTTGCGAACAGCCACACAGATACGCAGTATTTT